The 21 T cell receptor beta chains listed next were all sequenced from one sample in a study of T cell responses to AZD1222 COVID-19 vaccine. Assay: immunoSEQ multiplex PCR; the TCRdb copy retains only in-frame clones and omits some. Among about 160,000 clones, about 93% were seen once, and the ten largest hold 3% to 3.5%. The material sequenced was peripheral blood, taken 28 days after the second AZD1222 dose. The source is an adult who received the AZD1222 COVID-19 vaccine.

This chain uses TRBV11-2 with TRBJ2-1; possibly TRBD2 for D (6 bases). Germline CDR1 reads SGHAT; CDR2 reads FQNNGV. Trimming pared 5 bases from V and 2 bases from J, leaving 10 bases between. This CDR3 contains 14 residues. The CDR3 sequence: CASSPRLAYNEQFF. CDR3 bases: TGTGCCAGCAGCCCCCGACTAGCCTACAATGAGCAGTTCTTC.

The chain uses TRBV3-1 (or the pseudogene TRBV3-2) and TRBJ2-1; 8 bases are shared with TRBD2. Trimming took 5 bases from V and 1 from J; bases not matched to a gene: 16. The V gene's germline CDR1 is LGHDT and CDR2 YNNKEL (reference sequence). The length of the CDR3 is 19 residues. Here the CDR3 reads CASSALGPTSGSSYNEQFF. For the CDR3, the DNA is TGTGCCAGCAGCGCCCTCGGCCCTACTAGCGGCAGTTCCTACAATGAGCAGTTCTTC.

The chain employs TRBV19 and TRBJ1-1; D is possibly TRBD1 (6 bases). The CDR3 totals 15 residues. Between the trimmed V and J ends, which lost 3 bases and 0 bases, there was a span of 11 bases. Germline V CDR1 and CDR2: LNHDA, SQIVND (reference sequence). The CDR3: CASSMGGRLNTEAFF. In DNA form, the CDR3 reads TGTGCCAGTAGTATGGGGGGCCGTTTGAACACTGAAGCTTTCTTT.

This clone was recorded only once. This rearrangement joins TRBV30 to TRBJ2-7; unclear D gene. CDR1 is GTSNPN and CDR2 is SVGIG in the germline V gene (reference sequence). The length of the CDR3 is 11 residues. Trimming cost V 0 bases and J 7 bases, with 7 bases left between them. The CDR3 DNA follows: TGTGCCTGGAGTGTCTTGGGGGAGCAGTACTTC. Protein: CAWSVLGEQYF. Looking up the rest from reference TRBV30 and TRBJ2-7 gives the full variable domain: SQTIHQWPATLVQPVGSPLSLECTVEGTSNPNLYWYRQAAGRGLQLLFYSVGIGQISSEVPQNLSASRPQDRQFILSSKKLLLSDSGFYLCAWSVLGEQYFGPGTRLTVT.

The chain links TRBV18 to TRBJ2-1, with no clear D. The CDR3 has 11 residues. CDR1 KGHSH and CDR2 LQKENI come from the germline V gene. Trimming left V 6 bases short and J 8 bases short, with 8 bases between. The CDR3 spells CASSLFDEQFF. The CDR3 coding sequence is TGTGCCAGCTCGCTTTTTGATGAGCAGTTCTTC.

V and J are TRBV9 and TRBJ1-3, with D possibly being TRBD1 (5 bases). The CDR3 sequence is 16 residues long. Per germline, CDR1 SGDLS and CDR2 YYNGEE. With 2 bases removed from V and 4 bases from J, the gap between germline ends came to 16 bases. Here the CDR3 DNA reads TGTGCCAGCAGCGTTAATCAGGGAGTAGGAGGAAACACCATATATTTT. It encodes CASSVNQGVGGNTIYF. Drawing the rest from reference TRBV9 and TRBJ1-3, the complete variable domain is DSGVTQTPKHLITATGQRVTLRCSPRSGDLSVYWYQQSLDQGLQFLIQYYNGEERAKGNILERFSAQQFPDLHSELNLSSLELGDSALYFCASSVNQGVGGNTIYFGEGSWLTVV.

The V call is TRBV19, the J call TRBJ1-5; D ambiguous. V was pared by 5 bases and J by 3 bases, with 11 bases between. This CDR3 spans 14 amino acids. Per germline, CDR1 LNHDA and CDR2 SQIVND (reference sequence). CDR3 sequence (DNA): TGTGCCAGTAGTCCAGGACGTTACAATCAGCCCCAGCATTTT. Amino acids: CASSPGRYNQPQHF.

This chain connects TRBV12-3 or TRBV12-4 to TRBJ2-7; unclear D gene. There are 11 residues in the CDR3. V was cut by 6 bases and J by 5 bases, with 8 bases left in between. This CDR3 reads CASRLLDEQYF. CDR3 coding DNA: TGTGCCAGCAGGTTACTTGACGAGCAGTACTTC.

The chain joins TRBV5-1 to TRBJ2-1, with D perhaps given as TRBD1 or TRBD2 (5 bases each). Germline CDR1 reads SGHRS; CDR2 reads YFSETQ. The V and J ends lost 5 bases and 0 bases respectively, with 12 bases between them. This CDR3 has 15 amino acids. The CDR3 loop is CASRGEEGSYNEQFF. The DNA of the CDR3 is TGCGCCAGCAGGGGGGAAGAAGGCTCCTACAATGAGCAGTTCTTC.

The CDR3 reads CASSHTQGPYNEQFF. In DNA, the CDR3 is TGTGCCAGCAGCCATACACAGGGGCCCTACAATGAGCAGTTCTTC. The chain is built from TRBV14 and TRBJ2-1; 7 bases are shared with TRBD1. The CDR3 is 15 residues long. Germline CDR1 and CDR2: SGHDN and FVKESK. Trimming removed 3 bases from V and 2 bases from J; junction bases left unmatched: 4.

The chain has TRBV4-1 and TRBJ2-1, with 7 bases identical to TRBD2. Trimming cost V 3 bases and J 9 bases; bases outside gene matches: 11. Germline V gives CDR1 MGHRA, CDR2 YSYEKL. The CDR3 is 15 residues long. The CDR3 DNA sequence: TGCGCCAGCAGCCAGACTAGCCCGACCGCGGTTGAGCAGTTCTTC. Translation: CASSQTSPTAVEQFF.

This chain joins TRBV5-1 and TRBJ2-3; 7 positions agree with TRBD2. This CDR3 region has 17 residues. J was trimmed by 4 bases and V by 0 bases; bases with no gene match: 11. Looked up from germline, CDR1 is SGHRS and CDR2 is YFSETQ. The CDR3 DNA is TGCGCCAGCAGCTTGGTGGCTAGCGGCCCCCTCGCAGATACGCAGTATTTT. Its protein product is CASSLVASGPLADTQYF.

CDR3 nucleotides: TGTGCCAGCAGACCATCAGGGACCCTCCGCAGCTACGAGCAGTACTTC. It specifies CASRPSGTLRSYEQYF. V and J are TRBV28 and TRBJ2-7; the D call may be TRBD1 or TRBD2 (5 bases each). Per the germline V gene, CDR1 is MDHEN and CDR2 is SYDVKM. The CDR3 extends over 16 amino acids. Trimming removed 6 bases from V and 3 bases from J, with 21 bases in between.

The V gene is TRBV11-3, the J gene TRBJ2-2; 9 bases are a match to TRBD2. Germline CDR1 and CDR2: SGHNT and YENEEA. CDR3 length: 17 residues. J gave up 6 bases and V 3 bases, and 11 bases lay outside the gene matches. CDR3 sequence (DNA): TGTGCCAGCAGCTTTACACCTCTGGCGGGAGGGGCCGGGGAGCTGTTTTTT. Its protein product is CASSFTPLAGGAGELFF.

The table lists this clone with a count of one. V is TRBV18 and J is TRBJ1-4; no clear D. The CDR3 loop spans 14 amino acids. CDR1 is KGHSH, CDR2 LQKENI, per germline. V was clipped by 3 bases and J by 0 bases, with 5 bases between them. CDR3 in amino acids: CASSPPATNEKLFF. The DNA of the CDR3 is TGTGCCAGCTCACCCCCTGCAACTAATGAAAAACTGTTTTTT.

This clone has just one count. The chain is built from TRBV14 and TRBJ2-1, with D possibly being TRBD2 (7 bases). The V end was cut by 3 bases, the J end by 2 bases, with 14 bases between. CDR1 SGHDN and CDR2 FVKESK come from the germline V gene. The CDR3 runs to 16 residues. The CDR3 protein is CASSQWAGATYNEQFF. CDR3 DNA: TGTGCCAGCAGCCAGTGGGCGGGGGCCACCTACAATGAGCAGTTCTTC.

The CDR3 nucleotides are TGTGCCAGCAGCCTCGACAGGGTCTATGGCTACACCTTC. It specifies CASSLDRVYGYTF. The rearrangement uses TRBV6-5 and TRBJ1-2; 7 bases map to TRBD1. The J segment lost 4 bases and the V segment lost 6 bases, leaving 5 bases of the junction unmatched. This CDR3 spans 13 amino acids. CDR1 MNHEY and CDR2 SVGAGI come from the germline V gene.

This clone showed up just a few times. V and J are TRBV19 and TRBJ1-2; 11 bases match TRBD1. The CDR3 is made up of 19 amino acids. V lost 5 bases, J lost 1 base, and 15 bases stayed unmatched. Germline V gene sequence: CDR1 LNHDA, CDR2 SQIVND (reference sequence). As DNA, the CDR3 is TGTGCCAGTAGTTTGAGGGCCGGGACAGGGGGAAGGTATAACTATGGCTACACCTTC. It is translated as CASSLRAGTGGRYNYGYTF. Together with reference TRBV19 and TRBJ1-2, the CDR3 gives the full variable domain: DGGITQSPKYLFRKEGQNVTLSCEQNLNHDAMYWYRQDPGQGLRLIYYSQIVNDFQKGDIAEGYSVSREKKESFPLTVTSAQKNPTAFYLCASSLRAGTGGRYNYGYTFGSGTRLTVV.

This chain connects TRBV2 to TRBJ2-5, with D perhaps TRBD2 (5 bases). The CDR3 totals 14 residues. Germline values: CDR1 SNHLY, CDR2 FYNNEI. Between the trimmed V and J ends, which lost 1 base and 1 base, there was a span of 7 bases. The CDR3 spells CASSEGLAQETQYF. Written as DNA, the CDR3 is TGTGCCAGCAGTGAAGGGCTAGCCCAAGAGACCCAGTACTTC.

The V call is TRBV5-1, the J call TRBJ1-3; D not certain. Trimming took off 0 bases at V and 0 bases at J, with 10 bases between the two ends. This CDR3 has 16 amino acids. Germline V gene lookup returns CDR1 SGHRS and CDR2 YFSETQ. The CDR3 DNA reads as TGCGCCAGCAGCTTGGGTAGGACCCTCTCTGGAAACACCATATATTTT. Protein sequence: CASSLGRTLSGNTIYF.

V gene TRBV20-1 combines with J gene TRBJ1-1; tentatively, D is TRBD1 (6 bases). Germline V gene sequence: CDR1 DFQATT, CDR2 SNEGSKA (reference sequence). The ends were cut back, 2 bases at V and 8 bases at J, with 6 bases in the middle. This CDR3 contains 10 residues. As DNA, the CDR3 is TGCAGTGCTAGACAGGGGGAAGCTTTCTTT. It codes for CSARQGEAFF.